This paragraph covers one TCR beta chain sequence. Its antigen is not known. Sequenced by immunoSEQ multiplex PCR; TCRdb stores in-frame clones only, minus some. In the table there are approximately 5,000 clones, 55% to 80% of which are singletons. Germline CDR1 and CDR2: MGHRA and YSYEKL. Trimming left V 1 base short and J 9 bases short, with 13 bases between. CDR3 length: 14 residues. This specimen belongs to a study of CD8 T cell repertoires and HIV-1 epitope variants. Study summary: Epitopes were three Gag families plus Nef HW9 and YT9. The baseline condition was 1M T cells left uncultured.

Study-wide results and limits: Six of nine antigen-specific clonotypes appeared cross-reactive to autologous or escape variants.

This chain connects TRBV4-1 to TRBJ2-1, with D perhaps being TRBD1 or TRBD2 (5 bases each). The specimen was cultured CD8+ T cells derived from PBMCs. This receptor was obtained from a male donor with HIV. The CDR3 reads CASSQGGRDGEQFF. CDR3 nucleotides: TGCGCCAGCAGCCAAGGAGGTAGGGACGGTGAGCAGTTCTTC.